This T cell receptor (beta chain) was captured by sequencing in a study of T cells after yellow fever vaccination (dated by TCRdb to between 2018 and 2020). Background for the entire study: The SMART-Seq v4 Ultra Low Input RNA kit was used to prepare libraries from fractions with low cell numbers. Two healthy male donors made up the cohort, one aged 18 to 29 years and the other aged 30 to 39 years. To track T-cell clones before and after primary and booster YFV17D yellow fever vaccination, bulk TCR alpha and beta repertoires were sequenced longitudinally. Blood was collected at multiple timepoints before and after primary and secondary immunization, and bulk PBMC replicates and cell subsets were isolated. Broad study findings and their caveats: After the booster, most of the clones that had expanded following primary vaccination were detected again (around 97% of CD4 and 88% of CD8), which suggests that memory was broadly maintained. A small fraction of clonotypes showed up in both the CD4 and CD8 compartments, probably as a result of convergent recombination. Because abundant contaminating clonotypes from the bulk population could be contained in FACS-sorted repertoires, computational filtering was required. Because only two donors were included in the study, the extent to which the findings can be generalized is limited. The secondary T-cell response was found to be weaker but faster than the primary response, with a peak reached on day 5 rather than on day 15.

TCR cDNA was synthesized by 5'RACE template switching, which introduced a universal primer site and unique molecular identifiers. cDNA synthesis was primed from both the TCR alpha and TCR beta constant segments. Library amplification used two PCR steps, and the second PCR step added sample barcodes and sequencing adapters. Libraries were sequenced on Illumina HiSeq 2500 (2x100 bp) or NovaSeq (2x150 bp). The source study handled its data this way. MIGEC was used to demultiplex reads and collapse the reads into UMI consensus sequences, and MiXCR was used for V(D)J alignment. Vaccine-responding clonotypes were identified with edgeR using replicate PBMC samples, with FDR below 0.01 and a log2 fold change above 5 up to day 15 being required. Each bulk clonotype was labeled CD4 or CD8 based on which sequenced repertoire, CD4 or CD8, contained the clonotype at higher abundance. Through fastp at Q25 and MiXCR, TCRdb rebuilt clones from the public reads, retaining in-frame beta chains. For every CDR3 protein sequence, its rows merge into one entry that carries the most common genes and DNA. TCRdb, rather than the study authors, made the V and J calls. The sample table lists more than 90,000 distinct CDR3 sequences, roughly 8.9% of them with a count of one. The leading ten clones occupy about 25% of the sample.

The CDR3 sequence holds 21 residues, the cysteine and phenylalanine included. CDR3 DNA is the only sequence kept; it has 63 bases, read in frame from the first base. CDR1 is given as SGHTS and CDR2 as YDEGEE, both from the germline V gene. The V end gives up 3 bases and the J end 4 bases, leaving 22 bases in the junction not matched to a gene. This clonotype was picked up many times. What this receptor recognizes is not known. No base quality values were provided; no much bigger clone lies one nucleotide off. The treatment or condition tag for this specimen amounts to: live attenuated yellow fever vaccine strain. PBMCs were isolated from peripheral blood using a standard Ficoll-Paque protocol. Dynabeads CD4 and CD8 positive selection kits were used to isolate the CD4 and CD8 T-cell fractions. TriZol was used to extract RNA from bulk PBMCs, CD4 and CD8 fractions, and dextramer-positive and dextramer-negative fractions.

The source was CD8+ T cells sorted from PBMCs, collected 45 days after the yellow fever booster vaccination. Recombination connected TRBV5-8 to TRBJ2-3, and TRBD2 aligns with 11 junction nucleotides. This TCR came from a man aged 25 to 40 who received the YFV17D yellow fever vaccine. The CDR3 region reads CASSWSTLLAGEGGDPDTQYF. The sequence in DNA is TGTGCCAGCAGCTGGTCGACTTTACTAGCGGGAGAAGGGGGCGACCCAGATACGCAGTATTTT.